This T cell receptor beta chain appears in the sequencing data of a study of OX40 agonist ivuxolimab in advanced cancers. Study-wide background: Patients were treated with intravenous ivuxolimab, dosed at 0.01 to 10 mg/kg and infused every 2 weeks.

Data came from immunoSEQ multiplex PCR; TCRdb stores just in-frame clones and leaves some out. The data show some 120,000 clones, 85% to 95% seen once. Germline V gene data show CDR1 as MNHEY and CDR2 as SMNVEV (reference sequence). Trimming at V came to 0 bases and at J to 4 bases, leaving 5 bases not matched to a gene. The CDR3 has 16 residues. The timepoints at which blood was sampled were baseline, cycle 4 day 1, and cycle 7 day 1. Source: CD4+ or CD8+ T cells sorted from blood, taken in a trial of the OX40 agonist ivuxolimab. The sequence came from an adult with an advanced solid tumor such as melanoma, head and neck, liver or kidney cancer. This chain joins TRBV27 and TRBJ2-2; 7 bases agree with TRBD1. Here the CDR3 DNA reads TGTGCCAGCAGTTTATCGACAGGGATGGGCACCGGGGAGCTGTTTTTT. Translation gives CASSLSTGMGTGELFF.